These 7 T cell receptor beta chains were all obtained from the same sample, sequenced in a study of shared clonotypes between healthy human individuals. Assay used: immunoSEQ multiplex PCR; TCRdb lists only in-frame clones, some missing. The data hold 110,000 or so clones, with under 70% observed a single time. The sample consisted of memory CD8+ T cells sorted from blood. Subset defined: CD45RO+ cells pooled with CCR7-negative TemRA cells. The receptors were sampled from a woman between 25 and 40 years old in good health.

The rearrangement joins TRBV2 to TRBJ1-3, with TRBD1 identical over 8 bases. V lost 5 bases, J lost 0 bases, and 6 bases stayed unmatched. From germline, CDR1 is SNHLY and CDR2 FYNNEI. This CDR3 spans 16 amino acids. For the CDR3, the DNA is TGTGCCAGCAGTAGGGACAGGACCAGCTCTGGAAACACCATATATTTT. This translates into CASSRDRTSSGNTIYF.

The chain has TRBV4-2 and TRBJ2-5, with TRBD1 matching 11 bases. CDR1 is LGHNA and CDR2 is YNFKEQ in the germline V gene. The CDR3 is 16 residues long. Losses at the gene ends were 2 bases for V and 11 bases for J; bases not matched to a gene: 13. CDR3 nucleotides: TGTGCCAGCAGCCAAACACTGGGGACAGGGGGTTTTGAGCAGTACTTC. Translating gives CASSQTLGTGGFEQYF.

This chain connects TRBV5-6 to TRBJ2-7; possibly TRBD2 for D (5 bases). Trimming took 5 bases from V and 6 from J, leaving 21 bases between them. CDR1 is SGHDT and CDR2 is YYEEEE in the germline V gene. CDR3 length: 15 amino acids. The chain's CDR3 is CASSRRGLRETEQYF. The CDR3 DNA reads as TGTGCCAGCAGTCGGCGCGGGCTGAGGGAGACCGAGCAGTACTTC.

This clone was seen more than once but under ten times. The CDR3 DNA sequence: TGCAGTGCTGCCAGGGGTGAAGCTTTCTTT. Its protein is CSAARGEAFF. The chain couples TRBV20-1 to TRBJ1-1; tentative D call: TRBD1 (6 bases). CDR3 size: 10 residues. The V end was cut by 5 bases, the J end by 7 bases, with 8 bases between. CDR1 DFQATT and CDR2 SNEGSKA come from the germline V gene (reference sequence).

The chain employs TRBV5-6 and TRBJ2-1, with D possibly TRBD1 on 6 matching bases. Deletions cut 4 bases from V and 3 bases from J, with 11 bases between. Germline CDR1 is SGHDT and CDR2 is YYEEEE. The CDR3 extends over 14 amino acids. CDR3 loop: CASSRTVIYNEQFF. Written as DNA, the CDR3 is TGTGCCAGCAGCAGGACAGTAATCTACAATGAGCAGTTCTTC. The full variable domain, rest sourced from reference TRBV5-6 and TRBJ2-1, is DAGVTQSPTHLIKTRGQQVTLRCSPKSGHDTVSWYQQALGQGPQFIFQYYEEEERQRGNFPDRFSGHQFPNYSSELNVNALLLGDSALYLCASSRTVIYNEQFFGPGTRLTVL.

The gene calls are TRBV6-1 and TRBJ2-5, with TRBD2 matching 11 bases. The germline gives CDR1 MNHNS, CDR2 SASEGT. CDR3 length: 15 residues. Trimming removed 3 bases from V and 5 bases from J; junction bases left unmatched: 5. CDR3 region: CASSELAGGFETQYF. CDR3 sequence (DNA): TGTGCCAGCAGTGAGCTAGCGGGAGGTTTTGAGACCCAGTACTTC.

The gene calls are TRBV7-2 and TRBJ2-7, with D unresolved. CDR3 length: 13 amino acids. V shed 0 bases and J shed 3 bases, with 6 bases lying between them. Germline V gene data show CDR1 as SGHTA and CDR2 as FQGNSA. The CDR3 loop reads CASSLALSYEQYF. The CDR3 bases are TGTGCCAGCAGCTTAGCTCTGAGCTACGAGCAGTACTTC.